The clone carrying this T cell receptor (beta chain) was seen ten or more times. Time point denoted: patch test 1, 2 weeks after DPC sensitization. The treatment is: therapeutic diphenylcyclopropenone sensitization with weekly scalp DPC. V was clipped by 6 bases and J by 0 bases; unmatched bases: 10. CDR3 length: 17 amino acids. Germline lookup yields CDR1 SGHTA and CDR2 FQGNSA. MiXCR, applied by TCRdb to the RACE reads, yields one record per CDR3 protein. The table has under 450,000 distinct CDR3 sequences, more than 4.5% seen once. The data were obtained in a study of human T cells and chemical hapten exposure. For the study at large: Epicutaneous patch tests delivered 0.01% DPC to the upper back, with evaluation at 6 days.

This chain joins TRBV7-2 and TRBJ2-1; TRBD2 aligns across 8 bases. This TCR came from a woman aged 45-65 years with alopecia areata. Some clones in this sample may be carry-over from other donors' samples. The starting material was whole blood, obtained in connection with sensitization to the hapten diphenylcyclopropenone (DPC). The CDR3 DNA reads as TGTGCCAGCAGTTATTGGACGGGGGGGGCCTCCTACAATGAGCAGTTCTTC. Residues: CASSYWTGGASYNEQFF. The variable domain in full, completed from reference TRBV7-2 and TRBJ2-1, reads GAGVSQSPSNKVTEKGKDVELRCDPISGHTALYWYRQSLGQGLEFLIYFQGNSAPDKSGLPSDRFSAERTGGSVSTLTIQRTQQEDSAVYLCASSYWTGGASYNEQFFGPGTRLTVL.